This TCR beta chain derives from a study of cytomegalovirus exposure and HLA in healthy donors. Study at large: Unique TCR beta sequences numbering approximately 120 million came from about 179 million T cells in an earlier analysis. Clustering assigned approximately 78% of the approximately 390 genotyped donors to the Caucasian-associated ancestry cluster.

Findings and limits, study-wide: The authors assumed roughly uniform sequencing depth across donors for presence/absence analyses. Listed as cytomegalovirus-associated were 164 TCR beta chains.

With regard to this clone: What it binds is unknown.

The CDR3 totals 18 residues. Germline lookup yields CDR1 SGHTA and CDR2 FQGNSA. Trimming took 3 bases from V and 2 from J; bases not matched to a gene: 15. Use of 60 Vbeta and 13 Jbeta primers characterized the PCR. TCRdb's copy holds only in-frame clones and misses some; the assay was immunoSEQ multiplex PCR. The data show 150,000 to 200,000 clones, with around 76% seen just once and over 2% held by the top ten. The chain couples TRBV7-2 to TRBJ2-7, with 8 bases aligning to TRBD2. This clonotype was sampled from a woman aged 25 to 39 in good health and CMV-seropositive. The sample comprised PBMCs. CDR3 in DNA: TGTGCCAGCAGCTTCATTGGGACTAGTGGCCCACGGGCCTACGAGCAGTACTTC. Translated, it gives CASSFIGTSGPRAYEQYF.